These 29 T cell receptor beta chains originate from one sample sequenced in a study of blood T cell repertoires in COVID-19. Repertoires were generated with immunoSEQ multiplex PCR, while TCRdb's copy carries only in-frame clones and drops some. The sample lists around 330,000 clones; approximately 90% were seen once. The specimen was peripheral blood. All receptors come from a woman aged 25 to 39 with COVID-19, enrolled during active disease.

The chain recombines TRBV7-2 with TRBJ2-7, with unresolved D. This CDR3 comprises 13 residues. The V and J ends lost 4 bases and 4 bases respectively, with 11 bases between them. Germline CDR1 and CDR2: SGHTA and FQGNSA. This CDR3 reads CASSSRPGYEQYV. The CDR3 DNA is TGTGCCAGCAGCTCTCGACCCGGGTACGAGCAGTACGTC.

This chain uses TRBV4-3 with TRBJ1-1; TRBD1 matches at 9 bases. V dropped 0 bases and J dropped 6; count of bases not matched to a gene: 8. Germline V CDR1 and CDR2: LGHNA, YSLEER. The CDR3 length is 16 residues. As DNA, the CDR3 is TGCGCCAGCAGCCAAGATAACGACAGGGGGATGGCTGAAGCTTTCTTT. Amino acids: CASSQDNDRGMAEAFF.

In the case of this clone: Other DNA sequences from this sample encode an identical CDR3 as well. The J gene is TRBJ1-1, the V gene TRBV5-1; possibly TRBD1 for D (6 bases). Germline V CDR1 and CDR2: SGHRS, YFSETQ. The CDR3 length is 14 residues. V lost 0 bases and J lost 0, with 6 bases in between. CDR3 loop: CASSLGGLNTEAFF. CDR3 in DNA: TGCGCCAGCAGCTTGGGGGGGCTGAACACTGAAGCTTTCTTT.

The V and J genes are TRBV6-5 and TRBJ2-1, with 11 bases identical to TRBD2. After removal of 2 bases from V and 7 bases from J, the junction contained 7 bases not matched to a gene. This CDR3 is 16 amino acids long. Germline V CDR1 and CDR2: MNHEY, SVGAGI. DNA for the CDR3: TGTGCCAGCAGTTACGATAGCGGGGGGGCCGGGAATGAGCAGTTCTTC. Translation: CASSYDSGGAGNEQFF.

This rearrangement joins TRBV2 to TRBJ2-1; 10 nucleotides align to TRBD1. CDR3 length: 14 residues. Trimming at V came to 5 bases and at J to 8 bases, leaving 6 bases not matched to a gene. Per germline, CDR1 SNHLY and CDR2 FYNNEI. CDR3 coding DNA: TGTGCCAGCAGTAAGACAGGGGGCTGGGATGAGCAGTTCTTC. As protein: CASSKTGGWDEQFF. The entire variable domain, with the rest obtained from reference TRBV2 and TRBJ2-1, is as follows: EPEVTQTPSHQVTQMGQEVILRCVPISNHLYFYWYRQILGQKVEFLVSFYNNEISEKSEIFDDQFSVERPDGSNFTLKIRSTKLEDSAMYFCASSKTGGWDEQFFGPGTRLTVL.

This chain uses TRBV15 with TRBJ1-4; possibly TRBD1 for D (5 bases). Trimming left V 1 base short and J 1 base short, with 7 bases between. Germline V gene data show CDR1 as LNHNV and CDR2 as YYDKDF (reference sequence). The CDR3 is made up of 15 amino acids. The CDR3 DNA is TGTGCCACCAGCAGAGTACAGGAAACTAATGAAAAACTGTTTTTT. Translation gives CATSRVQETNEKLFF.

At least ten counts were recorded for this clone. The V call is TRBV5-4, the J call TRBJ2-3; 11 nucleotides line up with TRBD2. Unmatched junction bases numbered 5, after V lost 3 bases and J lost 2 bases. There are 16 residues in the CDR3. Germline lookup yields CDR1 SGHNT and CDR2 YYREEE (reference sequence). The chain's CDR3 is CASSSGLAGSTDTQYF. In nucleotides, the CDR3 is TGTGCCAGCAGCTCCGGACTAGCGGGTTCCACAGATACGCAGTATTTT.

This clone turned up a few times. The chain employs TRBV7-2 and TRBJ1-4, with TRBD1 matching 7 bases. Germline V gene data show CDR1 as SGHTA and CDR2 as FQGNSA. The CDR3 is made up of 13 amino acids. Trimming cost V 6 bases and J 7 bases; bases outside gene matches: 5. The CDR3 loop is CASSDREGEKLFF. CDR3 in DNA: TGTGCCAGCAGTGACAGGGAAGGTGAAAAACTGTTTTTT.

V gene TRBV10-2 combines with J gene TRBJ1-1; the D is unclear. The CDR3 runs 15 residues. V was clipped by 3 bases and J by 3 bases, with 14 bases between them. CDR1 is WSHSY, CDR2 SAAADI, per germline. CDR3 region: CASSDRGRLDTEAFF. The CDR3 DNA reads TGCGCCAGCAGTGACCGGGGTAGGTTGGACACTGAAGCTTTCTTT.

This rearrangement joins TRBV7-9 to TRBJ1-2; D not certain. The V gene lost 5 bases and the J gene lost 3 bases, with 19 bases spanning the gap. The CDR3 is 16 amino acids. Germline loops: CDR1 SEHNR, CDR2 FQNEAQ (reference sequence). The CDR3 region has the DNA TGTGCCAGCAGCCTCCTCCTTGGTCCGCGGCACTATGGCTACACCTTC. Protein sequence: CASSLLLGPRHYGYTF.

V gene TRBV28 combines with J gene TRBJ1-5, with D possibly matching TRBD1 (5 bases). The CDR3 is 14 residues long. Between the trimmed V and J ends, which lost 8 bases and 7 bases, there was a span of 18 bases. The germline V gene has CDR1 MDHEN and CDR2 SYDVKM. The CDR3 region is CASGDPSGGQPQHF. Written as DNA, the CDR3 is TGTGCCAGCGGGGACCCGTCGGGAGGGCAGCCCCAGCATTTT.

The gene calls are TRBV6-2 or TRBV6-3 and TRBJ1-4, with TRBD1 matching 8 bases. Looked up from germline, CDR1 is MNHEY and CDR2 is SVGEGT. This CDR3 comprises 16 residues. The trim removed 5 bases at V and 7 bases at J, leaving 12 bases unmatched. The CDR3 nucleotides are TGTGCCAGCAGTAGCCCCGGACAGGGATCAGGTGAAAAACTGTTTTTT. It is translated as CASSSPGQGSGEKLFF.

The chain carries TRBV24-1 and TRBJ1-2; no clear D. Germline V lookup: CDR1 KGHDR, CDR2 SFDVKD. CDR3 length equals 12 residues. V was clipped by 9 bases and J by 3 bases, with 10 bases between them. In DNA form, the CDR3 reads TGTGCCACCGGTTCTCACTACTATGGCTACACCTTC. This sequence encodes CATGSHYYGYTF.

The rearrangement links TRBV29-1 to TRBJ2-2; the D is unclear. The CDR3 spans 12 residues. V was trimmed by 1 base and J by 4 bases, leaving 4 bases between them. From germline, CDR1 is SQVTM and CDR2 ANQGSEA. CDR3 residues: CSVEVLTGELFF. CDR3 coding DNA: TGCAGCGTTGAAGTTCTCACCGGGGAGCTGTTTTTT.

The rearrangement links TRBV24-1 to TRBJ1-5, with D unclear. V was cut by 6 bases and J by 3 bases, with 14 bases left in between. CDR1 KGHDR and CDR2 SFDVKD come from the germline V gene. The CDR3 loop spans 15 amino acids. The CDR3 spells CATSSREGPNQPQHF. Here the CDR3 DNA reads TGTGCCACCAGTTCGAGGGAAGGGCCCAATCAGCCCCAGCATTTT.

The rearrangement uses TRBV5-4 and TRBJ1-2; D ambiguous. The ends were cut back, 0 bases at V and 2 bases at J, with 8 bases in the middle. The CDR3 extends over 14 amino acids. Germline CDR1 and CDR2: SGHNT and YYREEE (reference sequence). This chain's CDR3 is CASSLAGRNYGYTF. CDR3 nucleotide sequence: TGTGCCAGCAGCTTGGCTGGGAGGAACTATGGCTACACCTTC.

The rearrangement uses TRBV4-2 and TRBJ2-1; 12 bases agree with TRBD2. The germline V gene encodes CDR1 LGHNA and CDR2 YNFKEQ. The CDR3 runs 16 residues. V trimming: 1 base; J trimming: 8 bases; junction bases outside the gene matches: 6. CDR3 amino acids: CASSQAASGGADEQFF. The CDR3 DNA reads as TGTGCCAGCAGCCAAGCAGCTAGCGGGGGGGCCGATGAGCAGTTCTTC.

The chain recombines TRBV19 with TRBJ2-7; 11 bases agree with TRBD2. CDR3 length equals 17 residues. V was clipped by 3 bases and J by 0 bases; unmatched bases: 7. Germline CDR1 and CDR2: LNHDA and SQIVND (reference sequence). The CDR3 here is CASSIGTSGIYSYEQYF. The DNA for the CDR3 is TGTGCCAGTAGTATCGGGACTAGCGGAATTTACTCCTACGAGCAGTACTTC.

V usage is TRBV6-5 and J usage is TRBJ1-1; 7 nucleotides align to TRBD1. This CDR3 contains 13 residues. After removal of 0 bases from V and 6 bases from J, the junction contained 1 base not matched to a gene. Per germline, CDR1 MNHEY and CDR2 SVGAGI. The CDR3 coding sequence is TGTGCCAGCAGTTACTCGACAGGGTCTGAAGCTTTCTTT. Translation: CASSYSTGSEAFF.

This clone was recorded once. The chain uses TRBV7-9 and TRBJ1-1, with 7 bases identical to TRBD1. The CDR3 consists of 15 residues. Trimming at V came to 4 bases and at J to 2 bases, leaving 7 bases not matched to a gene. Germline CDR1 and CDR2: SEHNR and FQNEAQ (reference sequence). This CDR3 reads CASSWLGQTNTEAFF. DNA for the CDR3: TGTGCCAGCAGCTGGCTGGGACAGACAAACACTGAAGCTTTCTTT.

This clone turned up a few times. V gene TRBV3-1 (or the pseudogene TRBV3-2) combines with J gene TRBJ2-1, with D possibly TRBD2 on 6 matching bases. Germline CDR1 and CDR2: LGHDT and YNNKEL (reference sequence). The CDR3 runs 14 residues. Trimming pared 1 base from V and 3 bases from J, leaving 7 bases between. The CDR3 nucleotides read TGTGCCAGCAGCCAAGGCGGGGACTACAATGAGCAGTTCTTC. It codes for CASSQGGDYNEQFF.

This rearrangement joins TRBV25-1 to TRBJ2-2; 7 positions agree with TRBD1. CDR3 length: 16 residues. V was pared by 1 base and J by 4 bases, with 6 bases of the junction left unmatched. Germline V gene sequence: CDR1 MGHDK, CDR2 SYGVNS. The CDR3 coding sequence is TGTGCCAGCAGTGAATTTGGGGGACAGAGCACCGGGGAGCTGTTTTTT. It codes for CASSEFGGQSTGELFF. Supplemented by reference TRBV25-1 and TRBJ2-2, the full variable domain reads EADIYQTPRYLVIGTGKKITLECSQTMGHDKMYWYQQDPGMELHLIHYSYGVNSTEKGDLSSESTVSRIRTEHFPLTLESARPSHTSQYLCASSEFGGQSTGELFFGEGSRLTVL.

The genes are TRBV7-2 and TRBJ2-2; 12 bases fit TRBD2. The CDR3 is made up of 18 amino acids. Trimming cost V 5 bases and J 7 bases; bases outside gene matches: 14. Germline values: CDR1 SGHTA, CDR2 FQGNSA. CDR3 bases: TGTGCCAGCAGCCAAGAGCACACTAGCGGGGGGTCGATCGGGGAGCTGTTTTTT. This translates into CASSQEHTSGGSIGELFF. Full variable domain (rest looked up from reference TRBV7-2 and TRBJ2-2): GAGVSQSPSNKVTEKGKDVELRCDPISGHTALYWYRQSLGQGLEFLIYFQGNSAPDKSGLPSDRFSAERTGGSVSTLTIQRTQQEDSAVYLCASSQEHTSGGSIGELFFGEGSRLTVL.

V usage is TRBV19 and J usage is TRBJ1-1; no firm D call. Trimming removed 8 bases from V and 5 bases from J, with 21 bases in between. Germline loops: CDR1 LNHDA, CDR2 SQIVND (reference sequence). The CDR3 spans 15 residues. The CDR3 sequence: CASRRQSVLGTEAFF. In nucleotides, the CDR3 is TGTGCCAGTCGGCGACAATCGGTACTTGGGACTGAAGCTTTCTTT.

V gene TRBV9 combines with J gene TRBJ1-2; 7 nucleotides align to TRBD1. The germline V gene encodes CDR1 SGDLS and CDR2 YYNGEE. This CDR3 has 16 amino acids. V gave up 0 bases and J gave up 2 bases; unmatched junction bases: 7. Here the CDR3 reads CASSVDVTGLNYGYTF. As DNA, the CDR3 is TGTGCCAGCAGCGTAGATGTGACAGGGCTCAACTATGGCTACACCTTC.

The V and J genes are TRBV3-1 (or the pseudogene TRBV3-2) and TRBJ2-7; tentatively, D is TRBD2 (7 bases). Germline CDR1 and CDR2: LGHDT and YNNKEL (reference sequence). Trimming removed 0 bases at V and 0 bases at J, with 15 bases between. This CDR3 has 17 amino acids. The CDR3 loop is CASSQDFTGGFSYEQYF. The CDR3 DNA follows: TGTGCCAGCAGCCAAGATTTTACGGGGGGCTTCTCCTACGAGCAGTACTTC.

This chain links TRBV5-1 with TRBJ2-5; D unresolved. This CDR3 region has 14 residues. Germline CDR1 SGHRS, CDR2 YFSETQ. V shed 0 bases and J shed 1 base, with 7 bases lying between them. This chain's CDR3 is CASSLVASQETQYF. CDR3 sequence (DNA): TGCGCCAGCAGCTTGGTGGCCAGCCAAGAGACCCAGTACTTC.

There are many counts of this clone. The V and J genes are TRBV30 and TRBJ1-3; tentatively, D is TRBD1 (5 bases). The V gene lost 0 bases and the J gene lost 3 bases, with 9 bases spanning the gap. Per germline, CDR1 GTSNPN and CDR2 SVGIG (reference sequence). The CDR3 is 14 residues long. The CDR3 loop is CAWSVSGVGNTIYF. The CDR3 DNA reads TGTGCCTGGAGTGTCTCGGGGGTTGGAAACACCATATATTTT.

The chain links TRBV7-2 to TRBJ2-3; TRBD2 aligns across 8 bases. The CDR3 has 14 residues. With V trimmed by 5 bases and J by 5 bases, 6 bases remained unmatched. Germline V gives CDR1 SGHTA, CDR2 FQGNSA. The CDR3 reads CASSPGTRGDTQYF. CDR3 coding DNA: TGTGCCAGCAGCCCTGGGACTAGAGGAGATACGCAGTATTTT. Filled out from reference TRBV7-2 and TRBJ2-3, the complete variable domain reads GAGVSQSPSNKVTEKGKDVELRCDPISGHTALYWYRQSLGQGLEFLIYFQGNSAPDKSGLPSDRFSAERTGGSVSTLTIQRTQQEDSAVYLCASSPGTRGDTQYFGPGTRLTVL.